A selection of T cell receptor beta chains follows, all from one sample in a study of blood T cells in healthy people across ages. TCRdb re-called the 5' RACE reads with MiXCR, one entry per CDR3 protein. This sample carries around 1,500,000 distinct CDR3 sequences, roughly 45% of them seen once, and the ten largest clones take approximately 7.9%. Sequenced material: blood. The receptors originated from a woman aged 18-29 years in good health. CDR3s include the opening cysteine and the closing phenylalanine or tryptophan. A D gene is named only where the DNA matches it firmly. Size is stated for part of the rows, as once, few or many counts, or as a class when the clone is expanded.

d_gene,abundance,v_gene,len,j_gene,CDR3aa,CDR3nt
.,.,TRBV11-2,15,TRBJ2-7,CASSLESWQVYEQYF,TGTGCCAGCAGCTTAGAGTCCTGGCAGGTTTACGAGCAGTACTTC
.,.,TRBV6-6,15,TRBJ2-7,CASSYSQVTRYEQYF,TGTGCCAGCAGTTACTCTCAAGTAACTAGGTACGAGCAGTACTTC
TRBD1,.,TRBV25-1,20,TRBJ2-2,CASSEFFVATGQTNTGELFF,TGTGCCAGCAGTGAATTTTTCGTTGCGACGGGACAGACGAACACCGGGGAGCTGTTTTTT
TRBD1,.,TRBV12-3/TRBV12-4,15,TRBJ2-7,CASSWGQGFYYEQYF,TGTGCCAGCAGCTGGGGACAGGGGTTTTATTACGAGCAGTACTTC
.,few,TRBV19,15,TRBJ2-5,CATTPTWTSQETQYF,TGTGCCACCACACCGACATGGACAAGTCAAGAGACCCAGTACTTC
TRBD1,.,TRBV11-2,19,TRBJ1-2,CASSLAGKNWDRVPRGYTF,TGTGCCAGCAGCTTGGCGGGGAAGAATTGGGACAGGGTTCCGCGAGGCTACACCTTC
.,few,TRBV9,15,TRBJ2-3,CASSGYGASTDTQYF,TGTGCCAGCAGCGGCTACGGGGCTAGCACAGATACGCAGTATTTT
.,many,TRBV6-5,12,TRBJ2-7,CASSYRSGEQYF,TGTGCCAGCAGTTATAGAAGCGGCGAGCAGTACTTC
.,.,TRBV3-1,15,TRBJ2-4,CASSFRGQLKNIQYF,TGTGCCAGCAGCTTCCGGGGGCAACTCAAAAACATTCAGTACTTC
TRBD2,.,TRBV12-3/TRBV12-4,18,TRBJ2-1,CASSFRPAGALGHNEQFF,TGTGCCAGCAGTTTTCGGCCAGCGGGGGCCCTCGGGCACAATGAGCAGTTCTTC
TRBD2,few,TRBV20-1,14,TRBJ2-7,CSASSSGTTYEQYF,TGCAGTGCTAGTTCTAGCGGGACCACCTACGAGCAGTACTTC
.,.,TRBV20-1,12,TRBJ2-7,CSAEGGYYEQYF,TGCAGTGCCGAGGGCGGGTACTACGAGCAGTACTTC
.,.,TRBV20-1,13,TRBJ1-1,CSVTGAFNTEAFF,TGCAGTGTTACCGGGGCCTTTAACACTGAAGCTTTCTTT